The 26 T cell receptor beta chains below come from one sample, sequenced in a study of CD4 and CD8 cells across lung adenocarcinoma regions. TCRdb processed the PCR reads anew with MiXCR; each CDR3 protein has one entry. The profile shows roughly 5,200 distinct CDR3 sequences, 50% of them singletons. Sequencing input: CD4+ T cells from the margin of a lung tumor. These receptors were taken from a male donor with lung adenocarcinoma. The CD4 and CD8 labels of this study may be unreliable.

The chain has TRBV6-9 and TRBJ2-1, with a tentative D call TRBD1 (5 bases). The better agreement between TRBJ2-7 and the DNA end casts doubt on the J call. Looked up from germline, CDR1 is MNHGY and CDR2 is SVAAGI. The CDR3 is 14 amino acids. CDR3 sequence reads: CASSQAVRTNEQYF. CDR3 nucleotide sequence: TGTGCCAGCAGTCAGGCTGTGAGGACAAATGAGCAGTACTTC.

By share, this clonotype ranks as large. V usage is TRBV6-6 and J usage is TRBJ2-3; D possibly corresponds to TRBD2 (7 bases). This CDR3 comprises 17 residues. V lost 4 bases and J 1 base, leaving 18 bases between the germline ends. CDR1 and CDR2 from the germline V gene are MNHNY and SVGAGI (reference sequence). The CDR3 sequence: CASSSSGARGGTDTQYF. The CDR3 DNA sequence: TGTGCCAGCAGTTCGAGCGGGGCTAGGGGGGGCACAGATACGCAGTATTTT.

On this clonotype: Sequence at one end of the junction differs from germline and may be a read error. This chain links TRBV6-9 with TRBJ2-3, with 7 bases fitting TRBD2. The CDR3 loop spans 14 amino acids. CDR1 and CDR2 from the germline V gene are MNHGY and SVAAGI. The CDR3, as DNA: TGTGCCAGCAGTTATACCGGGAGGACCGATACGCAGTACTTT. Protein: CASSYTGRTDTQYF.

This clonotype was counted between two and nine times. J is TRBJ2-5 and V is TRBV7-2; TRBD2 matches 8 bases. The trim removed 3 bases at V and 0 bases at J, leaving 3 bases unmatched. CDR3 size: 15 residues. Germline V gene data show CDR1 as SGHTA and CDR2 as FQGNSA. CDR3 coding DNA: TGTGCCAGCAGCTTGGTAGCGGGAAACCAAGAGACCCAGTACTTC. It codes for CASSLVAGNQETQYF.

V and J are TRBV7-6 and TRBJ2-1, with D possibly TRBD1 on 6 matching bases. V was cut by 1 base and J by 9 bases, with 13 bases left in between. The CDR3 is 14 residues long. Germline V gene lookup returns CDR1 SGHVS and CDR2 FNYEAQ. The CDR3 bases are TGTGCCAGCAGCTTAGGACCAGGGGTCCCTGAGCAGTTCTTC. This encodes CASSLGPGVPEQFF. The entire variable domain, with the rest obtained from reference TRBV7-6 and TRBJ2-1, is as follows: GAGVSQSPRYKVTKRGQDVALRCDPISGHVSLYWYRQALGQGPEFLTYFNYEAQQDKSGLPNDRFSAERPEGSISTLTIQRTEQRDSAMYRCASSLGPGVPEQFFGPGTRLTVL.

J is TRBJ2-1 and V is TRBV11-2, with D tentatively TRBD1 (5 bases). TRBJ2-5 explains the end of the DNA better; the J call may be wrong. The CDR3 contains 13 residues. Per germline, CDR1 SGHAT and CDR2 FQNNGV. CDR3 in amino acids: CASSTQSGETQYF. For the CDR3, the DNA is TGTGCCAGCAGCACCCAGTCAGGGGAGACCCAGTACTTC.

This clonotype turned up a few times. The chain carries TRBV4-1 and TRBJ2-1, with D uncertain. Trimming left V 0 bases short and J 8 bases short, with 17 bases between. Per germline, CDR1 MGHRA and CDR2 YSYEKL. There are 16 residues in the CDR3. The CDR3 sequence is CASSQERAARVDEQFF. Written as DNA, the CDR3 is TGCGCCAGCAGCCAAGAAAGGGCAGCACGGGTGGATGAGCAGTTCTTC.

CDR3 coding DNA: TGTGCCAGCAGTGAATTTGGGGGAGGGCCTGGTACTTACAATGAGCAGTTCTTC. Translating it yields CASSEFGGGPGTYNEQFF. The V call is TRBV6-1, the J call TRBJ2-1; TRBD2 agrees at 7 bases. Trimming cost V 2 bases and J 4 bases; bases outside gene matches: 14. The germline V gene encodes CDR1 MNHNS and CDR2 SASEGT. There are 18 residues in the CDR3.

CDR3 bases: TGCGCCAGCAGTGATAGGCGCGGGGCCAAAGATACGCAGTACTTC. The encoded protein is CASSDRRGAKDTQYF. The chain uses TRBV10-1 and TRBJ2-3, with TRBD2 as a possible D gene (6 bases). The end of the DNA is better explained by TRBJ2-7, so the J call may be wrong. Per the germline V gene, CDR1 is WNHNN and CDR2 is SYGVQD (reference sequence). This CDR3 region has 15 residues.

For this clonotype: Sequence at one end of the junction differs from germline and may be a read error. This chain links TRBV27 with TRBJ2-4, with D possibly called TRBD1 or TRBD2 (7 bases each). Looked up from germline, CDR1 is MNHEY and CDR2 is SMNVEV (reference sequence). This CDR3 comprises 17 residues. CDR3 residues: CASSPGRLASGTDMQYF. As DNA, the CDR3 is TGTGCCAGCAGTCCTGGCCGACTAGCTTCTGGGACAGACATGCAGTACTTC.

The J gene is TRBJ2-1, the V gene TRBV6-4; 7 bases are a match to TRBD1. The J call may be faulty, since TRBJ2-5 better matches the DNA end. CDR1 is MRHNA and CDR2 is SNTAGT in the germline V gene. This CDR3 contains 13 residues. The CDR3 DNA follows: TGTGCCAGCCTCGACAGGGATAGGGAGACCCAGTACTTC. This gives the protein CASLDRDRETQYF.

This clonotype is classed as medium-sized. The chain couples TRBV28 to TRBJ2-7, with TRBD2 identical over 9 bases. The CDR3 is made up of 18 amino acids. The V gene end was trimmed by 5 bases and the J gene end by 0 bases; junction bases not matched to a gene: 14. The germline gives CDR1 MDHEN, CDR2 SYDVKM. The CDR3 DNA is TGTGCCAGCAGTCCCGGGACTAGCTATACAAAGAGCTCCTACGAGCAGTACTTC. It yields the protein CASSPGTSYTKSSYEQYF.

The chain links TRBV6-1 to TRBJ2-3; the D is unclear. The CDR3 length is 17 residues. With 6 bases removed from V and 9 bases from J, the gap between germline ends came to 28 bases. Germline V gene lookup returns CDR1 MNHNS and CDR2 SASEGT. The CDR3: CASSTPLQAVSTETQYF. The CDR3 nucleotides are TGTGCCAGCAGCACGCCCCTCCAGGCAGTGAGCACCGAGACGCAGTATTTT.

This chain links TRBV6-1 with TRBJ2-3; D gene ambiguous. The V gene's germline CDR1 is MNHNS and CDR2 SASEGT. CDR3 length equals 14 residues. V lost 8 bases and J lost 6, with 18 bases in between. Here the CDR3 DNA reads TGTGCCAGCCGCCACGTTGTGAGCGCCGATACGCAGTATTTT. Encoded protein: CASRHVVSADTQYF.

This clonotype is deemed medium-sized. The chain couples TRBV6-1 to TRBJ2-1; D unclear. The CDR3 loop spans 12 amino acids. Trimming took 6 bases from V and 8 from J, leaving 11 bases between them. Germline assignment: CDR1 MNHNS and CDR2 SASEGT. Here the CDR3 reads CASRSSSDEQFF. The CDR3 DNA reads TGTGCCAGCAGATCTTCGTCCGATGAGCAGTTCTTC.

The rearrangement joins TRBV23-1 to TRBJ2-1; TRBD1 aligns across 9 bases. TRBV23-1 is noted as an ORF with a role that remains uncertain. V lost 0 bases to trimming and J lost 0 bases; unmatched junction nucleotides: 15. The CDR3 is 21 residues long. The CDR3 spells CASSQSKDRGENLSSYNEQFF. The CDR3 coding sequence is TGCGCCAGCAGTCAATCGAAGGACAGGGGAGAAAATTTAAGCTCCTACAATGAGCAGTTCTTC.

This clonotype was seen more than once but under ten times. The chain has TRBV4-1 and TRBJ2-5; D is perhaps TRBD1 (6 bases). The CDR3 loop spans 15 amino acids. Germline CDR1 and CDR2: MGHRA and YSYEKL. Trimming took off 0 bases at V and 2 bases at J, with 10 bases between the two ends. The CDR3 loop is CASSQDHRAQETQYF. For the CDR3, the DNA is TGCGCCAGCAGCCAAGATCACAGGGCGCAAGAGACCCAGTACTTC.

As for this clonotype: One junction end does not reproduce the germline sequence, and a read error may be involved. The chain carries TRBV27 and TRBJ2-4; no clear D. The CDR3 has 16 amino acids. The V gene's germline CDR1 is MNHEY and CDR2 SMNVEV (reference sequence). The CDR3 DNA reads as TGTGTGTGCAGTTTATCGGGCCTGTGCGGCAAAGATACTCAGTATTTC. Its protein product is CVCSLSGLCGKDTQYF.

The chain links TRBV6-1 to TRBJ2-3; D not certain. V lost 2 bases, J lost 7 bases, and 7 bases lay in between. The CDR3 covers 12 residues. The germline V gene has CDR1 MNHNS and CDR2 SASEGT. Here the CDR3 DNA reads TGTGCCAGCAGTGAAAGTGGCCATACGCAGTATTTT. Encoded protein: CASSESGHTQYF.

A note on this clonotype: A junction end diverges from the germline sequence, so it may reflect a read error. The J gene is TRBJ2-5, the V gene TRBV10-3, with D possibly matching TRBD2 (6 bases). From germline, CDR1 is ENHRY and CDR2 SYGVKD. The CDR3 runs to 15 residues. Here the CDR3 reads CAMGTGDGKKETQYF. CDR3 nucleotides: TGTGCCATGGGGACGGGGGACGGGAAAAAAGAGACCCAGTATTTC.

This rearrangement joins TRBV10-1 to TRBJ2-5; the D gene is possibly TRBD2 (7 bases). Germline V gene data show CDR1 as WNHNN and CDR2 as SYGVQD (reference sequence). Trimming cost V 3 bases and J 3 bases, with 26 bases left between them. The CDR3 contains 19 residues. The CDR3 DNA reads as TGCGCCAGCAGTGACGACGAGGGGGAGGGGGGGGGGGACAAAGAGACCCAGTACTTC. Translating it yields CASSDDEGEGGGDKETQYF.

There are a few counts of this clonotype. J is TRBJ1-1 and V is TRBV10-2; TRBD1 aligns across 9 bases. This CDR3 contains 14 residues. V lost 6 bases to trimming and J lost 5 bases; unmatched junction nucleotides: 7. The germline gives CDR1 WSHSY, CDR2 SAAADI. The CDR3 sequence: CASRLGQGGTEAFF. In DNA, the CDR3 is TGCGCCAGCAGATTGGGACAGGGAGGTACTGAAGCTTTCTTT.

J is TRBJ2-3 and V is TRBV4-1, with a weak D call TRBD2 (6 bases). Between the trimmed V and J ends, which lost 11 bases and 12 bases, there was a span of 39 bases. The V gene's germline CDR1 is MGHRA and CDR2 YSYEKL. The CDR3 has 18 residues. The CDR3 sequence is CAGCQEVVGGSGPETQYF. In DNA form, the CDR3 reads TGCGCCGGTTGCCAAGAGGTGGTGGGGGGTAGCGGCCCAGAGACCCAGTATTTT.

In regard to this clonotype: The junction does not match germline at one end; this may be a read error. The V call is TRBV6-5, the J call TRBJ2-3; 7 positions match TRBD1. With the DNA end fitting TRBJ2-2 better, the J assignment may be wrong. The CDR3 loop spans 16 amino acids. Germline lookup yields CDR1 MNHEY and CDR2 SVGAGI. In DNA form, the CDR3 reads TGTGCCAGCAGGTACCTCCAGGCCGGGAACACAGGGGCGCTGTTTTTT. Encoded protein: CASRYLQAGNTGALFF.

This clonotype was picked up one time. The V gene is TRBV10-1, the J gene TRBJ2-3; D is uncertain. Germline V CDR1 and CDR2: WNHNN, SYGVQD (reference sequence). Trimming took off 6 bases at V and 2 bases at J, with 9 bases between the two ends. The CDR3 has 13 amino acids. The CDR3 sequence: CASRLDDTDTQYF. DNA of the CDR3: TGCGCCAGCAGACTCGATGACACAGATACGCAGTATTTT.

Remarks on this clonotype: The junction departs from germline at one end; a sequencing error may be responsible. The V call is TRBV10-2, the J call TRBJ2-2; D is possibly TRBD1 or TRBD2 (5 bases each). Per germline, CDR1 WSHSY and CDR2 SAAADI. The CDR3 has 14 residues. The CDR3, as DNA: TGCGCCAGCAGTGAGTCTTCCATTACCGGGGCGCTGTATTTT. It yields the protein CASSESSITGALYF.